The sequence of this TCR beta chain was determined in a study of T-cell reconstitution after alpha-beta-depleted transplantation in children. This clonotype was seen only a few times. Its antigen is still unknown. This CDR3 spans 17 amino acids. CDR1 SGHVS and CDR2 FQNEAQ come from the germline V gene. Trimming shortened V by 5 bases and J by 4 bases, and 21 bases separated the two germline ends. The TCRbeta library was prepared with unique molecular identifiers. TCRdb reprocessed the PCR reads with MiXCR, giving one entry per CDR3 protein. Of hundreds of thousands of distinct CDR3 sequences in the sample, about 24% were seen once. Study observations and caveats: Fresh T-cell production supplied most of the T-cell counts and diversity seen one year after transplant. After transplant, at about two months, alpha-beta T cells were reportedly derived from several hundred expanded graft clones.

The chain carries TRBV7-8 and TRBJ2-1; D gene ambiguous. This receptor was identified in a female patient aged 2-10 years who had a stem cell transplant for congenital amegakaryocytic thrombocytopenia, so the T cells may come from the graft donor. Sequenced here: PBMCs, mostly from graft donor cells, sampled 360 days after TCRalphabeta/CD19-depleted stem cell transplant. The CDR3, as DNA: TGTGCCAGCAGCCAACATAGAGTTTTTGAGGTTTACAATGAGCAGTTCTTC. It specifies CASSQHRVFEVYNEQFF.